This passage covers 20 T cell receptor beta chains from one sample sequenced in a study of blood T cell repertoires in COVID-19. Assay: immunoSEQ multiplex PCR; the TCRdb copy retains only in-frame clones and omits some. The profile shows approximately 400,000 clones, around nine tenths of them singletons. The sequenced material came from PBMCs or T cells enriched from blood (not recorded which). The receptor source for this set is a woman aged 18 to 35 who had recovered from COVID-19.

The J gene is TRBJ2-2, the V gene TRBV6-5; 9 bases line up with TRBD1. Trimming cost V 6 bases and J 4 bases; bases outside gene matches: 6. This CDR3 has 15 residues. Germline V gene data show CDR1 as MNHEY and CDR2 as SVGAGI. In nucleotides, the CDR3 is TGTGCCAGCAGGCGGGACAGGGCCGCCACCGGGGAGCTGTTTTTT. This translates into CASRRDRAATGELFF.

This clone came up once. The chain employs TRBV7-9 and TRBJ1-5; TRBD1 aligns across 8 bases. Unmatched junction bases numbered 5, after V lost 4 bases and J lost 6 bases. The V gene's germline CDR1 is SEHNR and CDR2 FQNEAQ (reference sequence). The CDR3 is 14 residues long. The CDR3 here is CASSYGTGGQPQHF. The DNA for the CDR3 is TGTGCCAGCAGCTACGGGACAGGCGGTCAGCCCCAGCATTTT.

The chain combines TRBV6-5 with TRBJ1-1; 9 bases agree with TRBD1. Per the germline V gene, CDR1 is MNHEY and CDR2 is SVGAGI. The length of the CDR3 is 14 residues. Germline trimming cut 2 bases from V and 4 bases from J; bases unmatched to any gene: 2. CDR3 nucleotide sequence: TGTGCCAGCAGTTACGGACAGGGGTCCACTGAAGCTTTCTTT. Protein sequence: CASSYGQGSTEAFF.

The genes are TRBV27 and TRBJ2-1, with unresolved D. The V gene lost 6 bases and the J gene lost 3 bases, with 15 bases spanning the gap. The CDR3 length is 15 residues. Germline V lookup: CDR1 MNHEY, CDR2 SMNVEV (reference sequence). CDR3 sequence reads: CASSPQLGFYNEQFF. The CDR3 DNA reads TGTGCCAGCAGCCCTCAGTTGGGCTTCTACAATGAGCAGTTCTTC.

This clone was seen once. This chain connects TRBV9 to TRBJ1-3; D not resolved. V was pared by 4 bases and J by 2 bases, with 13 bases between. From germline, CDR1 is SGDLS and CDR2 YYNGEE. The CDR3 is 15 residues long. CDR3 in DNA: TGTGCCAGCAGCCGTTCTCCGAGGGCTGGAAACACCATATATTTT. Translating gives CASSRSPRAGNTIYF.

The chain employs TRBV4-1 and TRBJ1-2; D perhaps matches TRBD1 (6 bases). Trimming shortened V by 2 bases and J by 3 bases, and 22 bases separated the two germline ends. CDR1 is MGHRA and CDR2 is YSYEKL in the germline V gene. The CDR3 contains 18 residues. The CDR3, as DNA: TGCGCCAGCAGCCAACCTCCCGGAGTGGCAGGGGACCACTATGGCTACACCTTC. Protein: CASSQPPGVAGDHYGYTF.

V gene TRBV27 combines with J gene TRBJ2-3; the match to TRBD1 covers 7 bases. The CDR3 sequence is 13 residues long. Germline V gene data show CDR1 as MNHEY and CDR2 as SMNVEV (reference sequence). V was clipped by 3 bases and J by 7 bases; unmatched bases: 4. The chain's CDR3 is CASSFGQDYTQYF. The CDR3 coding sequence is TGTGCCAGCAGTTTCGGACAGGACTATACGCAGTATTTT.

The rearrangement joins TRBV29-1 to TRBJ1-1; D uncertain. The CDR3 loop spans 11 amino acids. Trimming took 4 bases from V and 2 from J, leaving 5 bases between them. Germline CDR1 is SQVTM and CDR2 is ANQGSEA. The CDR3 reads CSVGANTEAFF. CDR3 DNA sequence: TGCAGCGTTGGGGCAAACACTGAAGCTTTCTTT.

The chain couples TRBV2 to TRBJ1-6; 7 bases map to TRBD1. Germline values: CDR1 SNHLY, CDR2 FYNNEI. Unmatched junction bases numbered 4, after V lost 4 bases and J lost 7 bases. This CDR3 is 14 amino acids long. The CDR3 loop is CASSAGQRNSPLHF. Here the CDR3 DNA reads TGTGCCAGCAGTGCGGGACAGCGAAATTCACCCCTCCACTTT.

V is TRBV7-9 and J is TRBJ1-2; tentative D call: TRBD1 (5 bases). Germline CDR1 reads SEHNR; CDR2 reads FQNEAQ (reference sequence). V shed 1 base and J shed 4 bases, with 13 bases lying between them. The length of the CDR3 is 15 residues. The chain's CDR3 is CASSLVSGGAYGYTF. DNA for the CDR3: TGTGCCAGCAGCTTAGTCTCTGGCGGGGCCTATGGCTACACCTTC.

This clone has more than one count but fewer than ten. The V gene is TRBV27, the J gene TRBJ1-5; weak D call: TRBD1 (6 bases). Germline lookup yields CDR1 MNHEY and CDR2 SMNVEV (reference sequence). The CDR3 runs to 14 residues. Trimming pared 2 bases from V and 8 bases from J, leaving 13 bases between. CDR3 sequence: CASSLAQGREPQHF. DNA of the CDR3: TGTGCCAGCAGTTTAGCGCAGGGGCGGGAGCCCCAGCATTTT.

The chain employs TRBV2 and TRBJ2-5; 8 bases align to TRBD2. Trimming cost V 2 bases and J 2 bases; bases outside gene matches: 7. The CDR3 spans 16 residues. Germline V gene lookup returns CDR1 SNHLY and CDR2 FYNNEI. CDR3 protein: CASSESLAGLQETQYF. The CDR3 nucleotides are TGTGCCAGCAGTGAAAGTTTAGCGGGGCTGCAAGAGACCCAGTACTTC.

The rearrangement uses TRBV6-4 and TRBJ2-1; a possible D gene is TRBD2 (6 bases). The ends were cut back, 8 bases at V and 8 bases at J, with 16 bases in the middle. The V gene's germline CDR1 is MRHNA and CDR2 SNTAGT. The CDR3 loop spans 13 amino acids. The CDR3 sequence is CASGGLTQDEQFF. The CDR3 DNA is TGTGCCAGCGGAGGACTAACGCAAGATGAGCAGTTCTTC.

This clone is a singleton in its sample. This chain joins TRBV28 and TRBJ2-5; D perhaps matches TRBD1 (6 bases). Trimming took off 6 bases at V and 5 bases at J, with 16 bases between the two ends. Germline values: CDR1 MDHEN, CDR2 SYDVKM. The CDR3 totals 14 residues. CDR3 protein: CASSDTGLGETQYF. In DNA, the CDR3 is TGTGCCAGCAGCGATACAGGGCTCGGGGAGACCCAGTACTTC.

The chain recombines TRBV15 with TRBJ2-7, with unresolved D. Trimming cost V 1 base and J 5 bases, with 21 bases left between them. Germline CDR1 is LNHNV and CDR2 is YYDKDF (reference sequence). The CDR3 has 17 residues. The CDR3 sequence is CATSRVQTYEESDEQYF. In DNA, the CDR3 is TGTGCCACCAGCAGAGTCCAAACCTACGAGGAGTCGGACGAGCAGTACTTC.

The chain recombines TRBV3-1 (or the pseudogene TRBV3-2) with TRBJ1-2; D might be TRBD1 (6 bases). Per the germline V gene, CDR1 is LGHDT and CDR2 is YNNKEL (reference sequence). Deletions cut 4 bases from V and 2 bases from J, with 17 bases between. The CDR3 covers 16 residues. The CDR3 is CASSLTVTTGNYGYTF. CDR3 DNA: TGTGCCAGCAGCCTAACAGTCACAACAGGGAACTATGGCTACACCTTC.

V is TRBV5-1 and J is TRBJ1-3; the D is unclear. CDR3 length: 14 amino acids. V was cut by 6 bases and J by 3 bases, with 13 bases left in between. Germline V gives CDR1 SGHRS, CDR2 YFSETQ. Here the CDR3 DNA reads TGCGCCAGCAAAAGGGAGAGCAGTGGAAACACCATATATTTT. This translates into CASKRESSGNTIYF.

The chain combines TRBV4-2 with TRBJ2-7; 11 bases align to TRBD2. CDR3 length equals 13 residues. The ends lost 1 base at V and 9 bases at J; junction bases unmatched: 2. Germline CDR1 LGHNA, CDR2 YNFKEQ. The CDR3 region is CASSQATSGVQYF. The CDR3 nucleotides are TGTGCCAGCAGCCAAGCGACTAGCGGGGTGCAGTACTTC.

The V call is TRBV2, the J call TRBJ1-4; 7 bases are shared with TRBD1. This CDR3 contains 14 residues. Germline values: CDR1 SNHLY, CDR2 FYNNEI. The V and J ends lost 6 bases and 0 bases, in that order; junction bases with no gene match: 1. CDR3 sequence (DNA): TGTGCCAGCAGAGGACAGGCAACTAATGAAAAACTGTTTTTT. The encoded protein is CASRGQATNEKLFF.

V and J are TRBV3-1 (or the pseudogene TRBV3-2) and TRBJ2-3; 12 bases line up with TRBD2. CDR1 and CDR2 (germline): LGHDT, YNNKEL (reference sequence). The CDR3 has 15 amino acids. J lost 4 bases, V lost 2 bases, and 1 base had no gene match. The CDR3 protein is CASSQLAGGPDTQYF. CDR3 sequence (DNA): TGTGCCAGCAGCCAACTAGCGGGGGGGCCAGATACGCAGTATTTT.